This section outlines one T cell receptor (beta chain) sequence together with its context. Trimming cost V 4 bases and J 2 bases, with 17 bases left between them. Germline assignment: CDR1 GTSNPN and CDR2 SVGIG (reference sequence). The CDR3 sequence is 15 residues long. This specimen belongs to a study of blood T cell repertoires in COVID-19. The method was immunoSEQ multiplex PCR; TCRdb's version includes in-frame clones alone and lacks a portion of them. The table records about 170,000 clones, approximately 80% of them present only once. V usage is TRBV30 and J usage is TRBJ2-5; maybe TRBD1 (5 bases). What was sequenced was peripheral blood. The TCR originated in a woman in her 70s with COVID-19, enrolled during active disease. Here the CDR3 DNA reads TGTGCCTGGATCCCCTCCAGGGTTGGACAAGAGACCCAGTACTTC. Translating it yields CAWIPSRVGQETQYF.